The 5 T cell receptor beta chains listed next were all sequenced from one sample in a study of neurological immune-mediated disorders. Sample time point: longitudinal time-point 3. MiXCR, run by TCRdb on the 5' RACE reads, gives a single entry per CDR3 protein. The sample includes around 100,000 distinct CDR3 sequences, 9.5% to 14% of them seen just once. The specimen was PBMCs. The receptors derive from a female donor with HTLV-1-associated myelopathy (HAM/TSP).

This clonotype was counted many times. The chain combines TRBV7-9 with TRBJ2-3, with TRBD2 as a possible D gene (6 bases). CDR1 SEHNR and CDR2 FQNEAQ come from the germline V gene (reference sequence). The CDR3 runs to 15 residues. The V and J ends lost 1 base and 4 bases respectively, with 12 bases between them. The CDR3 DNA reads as TGTGCCAGCAGCTTAGGGGGGGAATGGGCAGATACGCAGTATTTT. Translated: CASSLGGEWADTQYF.

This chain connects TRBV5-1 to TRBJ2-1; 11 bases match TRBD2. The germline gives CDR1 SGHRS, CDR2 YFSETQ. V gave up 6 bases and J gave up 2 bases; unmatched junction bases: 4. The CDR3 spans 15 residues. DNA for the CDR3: TGCGCCAGCACCTCGACTAGCGGGGCCTACAATGAGCAGTTCTTC. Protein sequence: CASTSTSGAYNEQFF.

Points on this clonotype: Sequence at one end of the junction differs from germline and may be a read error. CDR3 nucleotides: TGTGCTACCAGCAGCCGGGGACTAGCGGGGGGGCAAGAGACCCAGTACTTC. Translated: CATSSRGLAGGQETQYF. The chain carries TRBV15 and TRBJ2-5; 16 bases line up with TRBD2. This CDR3 spans 17 amino acids. Germline V lookup: CDR1 LNHNV, CDR2 YYDKDF (reference sequence).

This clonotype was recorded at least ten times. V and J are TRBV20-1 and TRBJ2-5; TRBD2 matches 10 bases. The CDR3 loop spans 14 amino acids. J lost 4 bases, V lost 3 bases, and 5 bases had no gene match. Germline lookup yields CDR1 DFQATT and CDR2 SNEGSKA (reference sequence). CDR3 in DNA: TGCAGTGCTAGTAGCGGGGGGCGGAGAGAGACCCAGTACTTC. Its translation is CSASSGGRRETQYF.

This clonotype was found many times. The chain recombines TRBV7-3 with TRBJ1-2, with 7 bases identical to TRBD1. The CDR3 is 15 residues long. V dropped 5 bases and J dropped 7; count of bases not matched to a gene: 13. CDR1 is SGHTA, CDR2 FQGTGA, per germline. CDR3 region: CASSPTTGYMAGYTF. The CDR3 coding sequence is TGTGCCAGCAGCCCGACGACAGGGTATATGGCTGGCTACACCTTC.